This paragraph covers one TCR beta chain sequence. It has no known antigen specificity. Per-base quality was not reported, and no clone a single base away is much larger than it. The junction shows trimming of 6 bases on V and 5 bases on J, and the gene matches do not reach 5 bases of it. The CDR3 numbers 15 residues from cysteine through phenylalanine. Only CDR3 DNA is held: 45 bases, read in frame from base 1. According to the germline V gene, CDR1 reads SNHLY and CDR2 reads FYNNEI. The immunoSEQ Assay, a bias-controlled multiplex PCR, was used to amplify TCRbeta CDR3 regions from genomic DNA. Regarding the original processing steps: Nucleated cell counts per sample were estimated from amplification of reference gene primers within the assay. Sequence reads were collapsed and filtered to measure the absolute abundance of every unique TCRbeta CDR3 rearrangement. For each sample, productive Simpson clonality was calculated by taking the square root of Simpson's diversity index across productive rearrangements. Drawn from immuneACCESS, this table holds only the in-frame rearrangements with V and J called that TCRdb kept. Clones are partly lost; checked studies trace under half to an unresolved V gene and leave the rest unexplained. The DNA was the basis for D and trimming; V, J and clone size are from that table. The sample table records about 250,000 clones; just under 85% of these occur just once. The ten top clones hold about 8.1% of the sample.

The source of the sample is a study of blood T cell repertoires in COVID-19 (TCRdb year 2020). For the study in its entirety: Samples from collaborators originated in the United States, Italy and Spain and spanned both the acute and convalescent phases of COVID-19. The repertoires were released in a freely available public database meant as a resource for research on the immune response to SARS-CoV-2. The dataset comprised deeply sampled blood TCRbeta repertoires from subjects exposed to, actively infected with, or recovered from COVID-19. The sample metadata nearly always contained a de-identified subject ID, COVID-19 status, age in years and sex. The samples were drawn from the first 160 participants of the ongoing ImmuneRACE study and from 1,254 subjects provided by 6 global collaborators. The prospective study material was composed of cDNA or gDNA derived from T cells, B-cell-depleted T cells, or PBMCs. Where available, HLA class I and class II types were taken from metadata supplied by the sample provider and were not determined by assay-based typing. General conclusions and limits of the study: How much clinical and demographic metadata was included differed by source and by participant, and the metadata was provided uncurated.

Collaborating institutions collected whole blood in K2EDTA tubes following their own protocols. For TCRbeta analysis, collaborators shipped samples as frozen whole blood, isolated PBMCs, or DNA extracted from either of those sample types. The clonotype was recovered from an elderly man with acute or convalescent COVID-19. Sequencing was done on a sample of peripheral blood. The sequence joins TRBV2 to TRBJ2-3; TRBD2 aligns with 13 central bases. CDR3 loop: CASRGLAGWEDTQYF. The sequenced DNA: TGTGCCAGCAGGGGACTAGCGGGGTGGGAAGATACGCAGTATTTT.